Following are 9 T cell receptor beta chains from one sample sequenced in a study of CD8 T cells in ankylosing spondylitis. No antigens are known for them. Study-level results: Seven to nine highly homologous variants made up a TCR beta motif, and this motif appeared characteristic of ankylosing spondylitis blood.

MiXCR was run by TCRdb on the 5' RACE reads, yielding one entry per CDR3 protein. This sample carries 500,000 or so distinct CDR3 sequences, about 5.4% of them seen once, and the ten largest clones take approximately 4%. The sequencing sample was made of blood, either unsorted or a sorted T cell fraction (not recorded which). The receptors were sampled from a male donor with ankylosing spondylitis.

The table lists this clonotype with many counts. The V and J genes are TRBV7-2 and TRBJ1-2; D is undetermined. Germline V gene sequence: CDR1 SGHTA, CDR2 FQGNSA. The CDR3 contains 13 residues. Trimming shortened V by 1 base and J by 7 bases, and 10 bases separated the two germline ends. The CDR3 nucleotides read TGTGCCAGCAGCTTAGGGCCGAGGGTTGGCTACACCTTC. Translated: CASSLGPRVGYTF. Supplemented by reference TRBV7-2 and TRBJ1-2, the full variable domain reads GAGVSQSPSNKVTEKGKDVELRCDPISGHTALYWYRQSLGQGLEFLIYFQGNSAPDKSGLPSDRFSAERTGGSVSTLTIQRTQQEDSAVYLCASSLGPRVGYTFGSGTRLTVV.

Many counts were recorded for this clonotype. CDR3 DNA: TGTGCCAGCAGTACACGAACCGGGACTAGAGTCTCCTACAATGAGCAGTTCTTC. This gives the protein CASSTRTGTRVSYNEQFF. The chain is built from TRBV28 and TRBJ2-1; 8 bases are shared with TRBD2. The V segment lost 5 bases and the J segment 0 bases; nucleotides outside the gene matches: 12. CDR1 and CDR2 (germline): MDHEN, SYDVKM. CDR3 length equals 18 residues.

This clonotype came up many times. The chain has TRBV6-5 and TRBJ1-3; 7 bases align to TRBD1. This CDR3 has 16 amino acids. Germline CDR1 reads MNHEY; CDR2 reads SVGAGI. V dropped 7 bases and J dropped 0; count of bases not matched to a gene: 9. Written as DNA, the CDR3 is TGTGCCAGCATTTTACAGGGGCCCAACTCTGGAAACACCATATATTTT. Translated: CASILQGPNSGNTIYF.

The CDR3 bases are TGCAGTGCTAGCGACTTAATGAACACTGAAGCTTTCTTT. Its translation is CSASDLMNTEAFF. The rearrangement joins TRBV20-1 to TRBJ1-1; no reliable D call. The CDR3 runs to 13 residues. Between the trimmed V and J ends, which lost 3 bases and 0 bases, there was a span of 8 bases. Germline-derived CDR1 and CDR2 are DFQATT and SNEGSKA (reference sequence).

The sample holds a few counts of this clonotype. This chain connects TRBV10-3 to TRBJ2-3, with D possibly matching TRBD1 (5 bases). This CDR3 is built from 13 residues. The V gene's germline CDR1 is ENHRY and CDR2 SYGVKD. V was trimmed by 0 bases and J by 4 bases, leaving 5 bases between them. The CDR3 coding sequence is TGTGCCATCAGTGAGTCAGGGGCAGATACGCAGTATTTT. The encoded protein is CAISESGADTQYF.

This clonotype was seen at least ten times. The CDR3 reads CASRPKTTTAESEQYF. The CDR3 nucleotides read TGTGCCAGCAGACCCAAAACTACTACCGCAGAAAGCGAGCAGTACTTC. The chain links TRBV7-2 to TRBJ2-7; D gene ambiguous. Per germline, CDR1 SGHTA and CDR2 FQGNSA. The germline V and J ends were trimmed by 6 bases and 6 bases, with 24 bases remaining between them. CDR3 length equals 16 residues.

This clonotype showed up many times. V is TRBV29-1 and J is TRBJ2-3; possible D gene TRBD1, 6 bases. CDR3 length equals 13 residues. CDR1 is SQVTM and CDR2 is ANQGSEA in the germline V gene. Between the trimmed V and J ends, which lost 6 bases and 4 bases, there was a span of 14 bases. CDR3: CSVDTGNSDTQYF. CDR3 sequence (DNA): TGCAGCGTGGATACAGGGAACTCAGATACGCAGTATTTT.

This clonotype was seen many times. V usage is TRBV7-9 and J usage is TRBJ2-5; 9 bases map to TRBD1. Unmatched junction bases numbered 6, after V lost 3 bases and J lost 4 bases. The germline gives CDR1 SEHNR, CDR2 FQNEAQ (reference sequence). The CDR3 covers 15 residues. The CDR3 reads CASSFAKTGGETQYF. In DNA form, the CDR3 reads TGTGCCAGCAGCTTCGCCAAGACAGGGGGAGAGACCCAGTACTTC. The variable domain in full, completed from reference TRBV7-9 and TRBJ2-5, reads DTGVSQNPRHKITKRGQNVTFRCDPISEHNRLYWYRQTLGQGPEFLTYFQNEAQLEKSRLLSDRFSAERPKGSFSTLEIQRTEQGDSAMYLCASSFAKTGGETQYFGPGTRLLVL.

This clonotype was observed many times. The gene calls are TRBV18 and TRBJ2-1; no firm D call. Trimming shortened V by 1 base and J by 3 bases, and 7 bases separated the two germline ends. From germline, CDR1 is KGHSH and CDR2 LQKENI. CDR3 size: 14 residues. The CDR3 sequence: CASSPLELYNEQFF. As DNA, the CDR3 is TGTGCCAGCTCACCACTGGAACTCTACAATGAGCAGTTCTTC.